This is a list of T cell receptor beta chains from one sample in a study of blood T cell repertoires in COVID-19. The assay was immunoSEQ multiplex PCR, and TCRdb's table has in-frame clones only and misses some. The sample holds approximately 140,000 clones, approximately 85% seen once. The sequencing sample was made of PBMCs or T cells enriched from blood (not recorded which). The receptor set was obtained from a woman in her 50s with acute COVID-19. CDR3s include the opening cysteine and the closing phenylalanine or tryptophan.

TRBV7-9	TRBJ1-4	CASSPLGGGREKLFF
TRBV11-3	TRBJ1-2	CASSLGGPTGSYGYTF
TRBV4-1	TRBJ2-2	CASSQTTGGSGELFF
TRBV9	TRBJ2-7	CASSDLTQREVLWSIEQYF
TRBV29-1	TRBJ2-7	CSVEMESPYEQYF
TRBV6-1	TRBJ1-4	CASSERMKEEKLFF
TRBV6-5	TRBJ1-1	CASRTGKTEAFF
TRBV15	TRBJ2-7	CATGPGGVSYEQYF
TRBV12-3/TRBV12-4	TRBJ1-1	CASSLQGATEAFF
TRBV29-1	TRBJ2-7	CSVGNRDGEQYF
TRBV5-1	TRBJ1-1	CASSLAPGAGGNTEAFF
TRBV4-3	TRBJ2-1	CASSQQRESYNEQFF
TRBV7-6	TRBJ1-5	CASSSGTGVNQPQHF
TRBV6-5	TRBJ2-1	CASSYTGTSGLEQFF
TRBV4-2	TRBJ2-5	CASSPGEAGRQETQYF
TRBV28	TRBJ2-1	CASASGRLYNEQFF
TRBV29-1	TRBJ2-5	CSVAGLAGETQYF
TRBV30	TRBJ2-2	CAWRSGYIGTGELFF
TRBV4-2	TRBJ2-1	CASSRGEADEQFF
TRBV7-3	TRBJ2-1	CASSLTSTPSSYNEQFF
TRBV11-1	TRBJ2-7	CASSHPGQEQYF
TRBV19	TRBJ2-1	CASTMRRLAGNEQFF
TRBV2	TRBJ1-6	CASRRQSSYNSPLHF
TRBV19	TRBJ2-1	CASSIGTSGRNEQFF
TRBV11-2	TRBJ1-4	CASSKRSPTNEKLFF
TRBV29-1	TRBJ2-7	CSVEGTGGASGPHTGQYF
TRBV12-5	TRBJ2-5	CASGPGGSQETQYF
TRBV5-3	TRBJ2-7	CARSLDSGVGSYEQYF
TRBV19	TRBJ2-1	CASSIGGGQTFSYNEQFF
TRBV28	TRBJ2-1	CASSEPTSGTHNEQFF
TRBV7-6	TRBJ2-1	CASSWTSGRAGEQFF
TRBV6-1	TRBJ2-7	CASSESSGSYEQYF
TRBV4-2	TRBJ1-5	CASSHGSNSNQPQHF
TRBV29-1	TRBJ2-7	CSATSVNSYEQYF
TRBV28	TRBJ1-1	CASSLSTGEAFF
TRBV30	TRBJ1-2	CAWSALRGGPGYTF
TRBV7-2	TRBJ1-6	CASSRPTTGGSPLHF
TRBV11-3	TRBJ2-7	CASSPTSYEQYF
TRBV7-6	TRBJ1-4	CASSLGTGRNEKLFF
TRBV19	TRBJ1-6	CATRESLSSYNSPLHF
TRBV19	TRBJ1-5	CASKGQGGPVGQPQHF